This is a list of T cell receptor beta chains from one sample in a study of blood T cell repertoires in COVID-19. The method was immunoSEQ multiplex PCR; TCRdb's version includes in-frame clones alone and lacks a portion of them. The sample has some 200,000 clones; about 90% are singletons. Sequencing used peripheral blood. All receptors come from a woman aged 55-70 years with COVID-19, enrolled during active disease. The CDR3 runs from the conserved cysteine through the conserved F or W. A D gene is named only where the DNA matches it firmly. Only part of the rows carry a size: once, few, many, or a class if the clone is expanded.

D gene,J gene,V gene,CDR3 length,clone size,CDR3 DNA,CDR3 protein
TRBD2,TRBJ2-7,TRBV19,15,-,TGTGCCAGTAGTCGGCGAACTAGCGGGAGCTACGAGCAGTACTTC,CASSRRTSGSYEQYF
TRBD2,TRBJ2-5,TRBV13,14,-,TGTGCCAGCAGTCTACGGACTAGCTCGGAGACCCAGTACTTC,CASSLRTSSETQYF
TRBD1,TRBJ1-2,TRBV19,16,once,TGTGCCAGTAGTCCCCCTCCCGGGACAGGGCCCTATGGCTACACCTTC,CASSPPPGTGPYGYTF
-,TRBJ2-7,TRBV9,16,-,TGTGCCAGCAGCCCTTTCACGGGGGAATGGGACTACGAGCAGTACTTC,CASSPFTGEWDYEQYF
-,TRBJ2-1,TRBV3-1/TRBV3-2,15,-,TGTGCCAGCAGCCAACGACGCGGGTCACTGAATGAGCAGTTCTTC,CASSQRRGSLNEQFF
TRBD1,TRBJ2-2,TRBV2,15,-,TGTGCCAGCAGTTTCCCGGGACAGGGGGTCAGGGAGCTGTTTTTT,CASSFPGQGVRELFF
TRBD1,TRBJ1-4,TRBV3-1/TRBV3-2,16,-,TGTGCCAGCAGCCAAGCCCAGACAGGGGGCCGCGAAAAACTGTTTTTT,CASSQAQTGGREKLFF
-,TRBJ1-2,TRBV19,12,few,TGTGCCAGTACCGCCCCGGGGGGGTCTTACACCTTC,CASTAPGGSYTF
-,TRBJ1-3,TRBV9,14,-,TGTGCCAGCAGCATACTAGGCTCTGGAAACACCATATATTTT,CASSILGSGNTIYF
TRBD1,TRBJ1-1,TRBV6-6,15,-,TGTGCCAGCAGTTACACGGGGACAGCTAACACTGAAGCTTTCTTT,CASSYTGTANTEAFF
-,TRBJ2-6,TRBV19,15,-,TGTGCCAGTAGTGTGTCTCGGGCTGGGGCCAACGTCCTGACTTTC,CASSVSRAGANVLTF
TRBD2,TRBJ2-7,TRBV2,14,-,TGTGCCAGCAGTGCGAGTAGCGGGAGTTCCGAGCAGTACTTC,CASSASSGSSEQYF
-,TRBJ1-5,TRBV4-3,18,-,TGCGCCAGCAGCCAAGAATGGAGGGGCGAGTGGAGCAATCAGCCCCAGCATTTT,CASSQEWRGEWSNQPQHF
-,TRBJ2-1,TRBV6-5,14,-,TGTGCCAGCAGTTACCCAGGGATGGAGAATGAGCAGTTCTTC,CASSYPGMENEQFF
-,TRBJ2-1,TRBV10-3,14,-,TGTGCCATCAGTGAGTCGAGCCCCTACAGTGAGCAGTTCTTC,CAISESSPYSEQFF
-,TRBJ1-2,TRBV7-2,15,-,TGTGCCAGCAGCTTAAGGACGCGGGTTAACTATGGCTACACCTTC,CASSLRTRVNYGYTF
-,TRBJ1-4,TRBV28,15,-,TGTGCCAGCAGTCCCTCGGACAGACTAAATGAAAAACTGTTTTTT,CASSPSDRLNEKLFF
-,TRBJ1-5,TRBV10-3,13,-,TGTGCCATCAGTGATACGGGCAATCAGCCCCAGCATTTT,CAISDTGNQPQHF
-,TRBJ2-7,TRBV28,11,once,TGTGCCAGCAGTTCCGACAGGGAGCAGTACTTC,CASSSDREQYF
-,TRBJ2-5,TRBV7-3,13,-,TGTGCCAGCAGCTTAATAATTCAAGAGACCCAGTACTTC,CASSLIIQETQYF
-,TRBJ1-6,TRBV28,12,-,TGTGCCACCAGAGAGCCTACGTCACCCCTCCACTTT,CATREPTSPLHF
TRBD1,TRBJ2-7,TRBV24-1,15,-,TGTGCCACCAGTGACCAGACAGGGGGCCGGAACGAGCAGTACTTC,CATSDQTGGRNEQYF
TRBD2,TRBJ2-5,TRBV5-1,16,-,TGCGCCAGCAGCCCCCGACTAGCGGGTGGCCAAGAGACCCAGTACTTC,CASSPRLAGGQETQYF